Each of the 30 T cell receptor beta chains below was sequenced from the same sample in a study of Ad26.COV2.S vaccination and SARS-CoV-2 variants. The treatment denotes: over 15 received Ad26.COV2.S at low or high dose, single or two shots; 5 received placebo; per-sample allocation not given. Collection of the samples took place on day 63 after the first injection of vaccine or placebo. Using immunoSEQ multiplex PCR, the repertoire was profiled, and TCRdb retains in-frame clones only, with some absent. The data contain hundreds of thousands of clones, 80% to 90% of them singletons. The sequenced sample was peripheral blood, obtained in a trial of Ad26.COV2.S vaccine versus placebo. These receptors all come from a person aged 18-60 years who received the Ad26.COV2.S COVID-19 vaccine or a placebo.

The chain recombines TRBV7-9 with TRBJ1-3; a possible D gene is TRBD1 (5 bases). The CDR3 is 16 residues long. Per germline, CDR1 SEHNR and CDR2 FQNEAQ (reference sequence). Between the trimmed V and J ends, which lost 3 bases and 0 bases, there was a span of 12 bases. CDR3 bases: TGTGCCAGCAGCTTGGAGGGCGGGGGCTCTGGAAACACCATATATTTT. Encoded protein: CASSLEGGGSGNTIYF.

CDR3 sequence: CASSLVAGPDTQYF. CDR3 coding DNA: TGTGCCAGCAGCTTAGTGGCAGGTCCAGATACGCAGTATTTT. The chain recombines TRBV7-9 with TRBJ2-3; D uncertain. Germline V gives CDR1 SEHNR, CDR2 FQNEAQ (reference sequence). V lost 1 base and J lost 4, with 9 bases in between. CDR3 length: 14 residues.

The CDR3 region has the DNA TGCGCCAGCAGCCAAGATAGGACAGCTCTCTACGAGCAGTACTTC. Its protein product is CASSQDRTALYEQYF. The chain employs TRBV4-3 and TRBJ2-7; possible D gene TRBD1, 6 bases. This CDR3 comprises 15 residues. Germline V gene lookup returns CDR1 LGHNA and CDR2 YSLEER. Trimming cost V 0 bases and J 3 bases, with 12 bases left between them.

This chain connects TRBV7-9 to TRBJ2-5, with D hard to call. The CDR3 consists of 15 residues. V lost 1 base and J 1 base, leaving 10 bases between the germline ends. Germline CDR1 SEHNR, CDR2 FQNEAQ (reference sequence). The CDR3 bases are TGTGCCAGCAGCTTAGGCGCCACGATCCAAGAGACCCAGTACTTC. This encodes CASSLGATIQETQYF.

The chain joins TRBV11-2 to TRBJ1-1; 7 nucleotides match TRBD1. The junction had 9 bases not matched to a gene; V was cut back by 3 bases and J by 11 bases. The length of the CDR3 is 13 residues. Per germline, CDR1 SGHAT and CDR2 FQNNGV. CDR3 residues: CASSFGGGTDAFF. The CDR3 coding sequence is TGTGCCAGCAGCTTCGGTGGTGGGACAGACGCTTTCTTT.

The chain uses TRBV19 and TRBJ2-3; TRBD1 agrees at 7 bases. The CDR3 has 15 amino acids. The germline V gene encodes CDR1 LNHDA and CDR2 SQIVND (reference sequence). In nucleotides, the CDR3 is TGTGCGACGAGCCGACAGGGTGTCGTTACAGATACGCAGTATTTT. This codes for CATSRQGVVTDTQYF.

This chain joins TRBV7-9 and TRBJ1-1; TRBD1 agrees at 7 bases. This CDR3 has 12 residues. Trimming cost V 6 bases and J 10 bases; bases outside gene matches: 8. Germline-derived CDR1 and CDR2 are SEHNR and FQNEAQ (reference sequence). The CDR3 DNA is TGTGCCAGCAGTCCCACAGGGGACAGAGCTTTCTTT. Translating it yields CASSPTGDRAFF.

The chain recombines TRBV11-2 with TRBJ2-1; D not resolved. The CDR3 has 17 residues. Germline-derived CDR1 and CDR2 are SGHAT and FQNNGV. V lost 2 bases, J lost 0 bases, and 14 bases lay in between. This CDR3 reads CASSLQLQSSSYNEQFF. DNA of the CDR3: TGTGCCAGCAGCTTACAATTGCAGTCTAGCTCCTACAATGAGCAGTTCTTC.

V gene TRBV7-9 combines with J gene TRBJ2-3; D is ambiguous. Germline loops: CDR1 SEHNR, CDR2 FQNEAQ (reference sequence). The CDR3 loop spans 12 amino acids. Trimming removed 6 bases at V and 0 bases at J, with 4 bases between. The CDR3: CASSYSTDTQYF. CDR3 DNA sequence: TGTGCCAGCAGTTACAGCACAGATACGCAGTATTTT.

The chain has TRBV27 and TRBJ2-5; D unresolved. With 6 bases removed from V and 5 bases from J, the gap between germline ends came to 4 bases. Looked up from germline, CDR1 is MNHEY and CDR2 is SMNVEV (reference sequence). The CDR3 has 10 residues. DNA of the CDR3: TGTGCCAGCAGCGTGGAGACCCAGTACTTC. Translated: CASSVETQYF.

The chain links TRBV11-2 to TRBJ2-7, with 7 bases matching TRBD1. Trimming took 4 bases from V and 2 from J; bases not matched to a gene: 8. This CDR3 comprises 15 residues. Germline CDR1 and CDR2: SGHAT and FQNNGV. The CDR3 region is CASSSLTGRPYEQYF. The CDR3, as DNA: TGTGCCAGCAGCTCCCTGACAGGGCGCCCCTACGAGCAGTACTTC. The full variable domain, rest sourced from reference TRBV11-2 and TRBJ2-7, is EAGVAQSPRYKIIEKRQSVAFWCNPISGHATLYWYQQILGQGPKLLIQFQNNGVVDDSQLPKDRFSAERLKGVDSTLKIQPAKLEDSAVYLCASSSLTGRPYEQYFGPGTRLTVT.

V is TRBV11-2 and J is TRBJ2-2, with D perhaps being TRBD1 or TRBD2 (5 bases each). The V gene lost 3 bases and the J gene lost 4 bases, with 12 bases spanning the gap. The CDR3 is 15 amino acids. CDR1 and CDR2 (germline): SGHAT, FQNNGV. The CDR3 region is CASSLVAGTTGELFF. The CDR3 DNA is TGTGCCAGCAGCTTGGTGGCAGGGACCACCGGGGAGCTGTTTTTT.

This clone was seen once. V is TRBV5-4 and J is TRBJ2-7; 13 bases align to TRBD2. The CDR3 is made up of 18 amino acids. Germline lookup yields CDR1 SGHNT and CDR2 YYREEE (reference sequence). V shed 4 bases, J shed 0 bases, and the junction held 10 bases outside the gene matches. The CDR3 DNA reads TGTGCCAGCAGCCTGGGGGCACTAGCGGGAGGGGGCTCCTACGAGCAGTACTTC. It is translated as CASSLGALAGGGSYEQYF.

This chain links TRBV4-3 with TRBJ1-1, with 7 bases fitting TRBD1. Trimming cost V 3 bases and J 5 bases; bases outside gene matches: 9. CDR1 and CDR2 (germline): LGHNA, YSLEER. The CDR3 has 15 residues. The CDR3 nucleotides are TGCGCCAGCAGCCAGGACCGACAGGGTAAGACTGAAGCTTTCTTT. The encoded protein is CASSQDRQGKTEAFF.

CDR3 in amino acids: CASSGAVEVGRREQYF. CDR3 bases: TGTGCCAGCAGTGGCGCCGTGGAGGTAGGGCGCCGCGAGCAGTACTTC. V usage is TRBV28 and J usage is TRBJ2-7, with D maybe TRBD2 (5 bases). The CDR3 is made up of 16 amino acids. CDR1 MDHEN and CDR2 SYDVKM come from the germline V gene. The V end lost 5 bases, the J end lost 6 bases, and 23 bases lay between the germline ends. The full variable domain, its missing parts supplied by reference TRBV28 and TRBJ2-7, is DVKVTQSSRYLVKRTGEKVFLECVQDMDHENMFWYRQDPGLGLRLIYFSYDVKMKEKGDIPEGYSVSREKKERFSLILESASTNQTSMYLCASSGAVEVGRREQYFGPGTRLTVT.

The V gene is TRBV7-9, the J gene TRBJ2-7; 7 bases are shared with TRBD1. The CDR3 covers 14 residues. J was trimmed by 0 bases and V by 5 bases; bases with no gene match: 4. CDR1 and CDR2 (germline): SEHNR, FQNEAQ (reference sequence). In DNA, the CDR3 is TGTGCCAGCAGCACCCGGGACAGCTCCTACGAGCAGTACTTC. Residues: CASSTRDSSYEQYF.

V and J are TRBV11-3 and TRBJ1-1; no reliable D call. CDR1 SGHNT and CDR2 YENEEA come from the germline V gene. CDR3 size: 13 residues. V shed 4 bases and J shed 5 bases, with 11 bases lying between them. The CDR3 is CASSSDRVTEAFF. CDR3 nucleotides: TGTGCCAGCAGCTCGGACCGGGTAACTGAAGCTTTCTTT.

This chain joins TRBV3-1 (or the pseudogene TRBV3-2) and TRBJ2-7, with TRBD2 matching over 11 bases. This CDR3 comprises 16 residues. CDR1 and CDR2 (germline): LGHDT, YNNKEL (reference sequence). The trim removed 0 bases at V and 1 base at J, leaving 2 bases unmatched. The CDR3 sequence: CASSQDPSGRSYEQYF. For the CDR3, the DNA is TGTGCCAGCAGCCAAGATCCTAGCGGGAGGTCCTACGAGCAGTACTTC.

The V and J genes are TRBV7-8 and TRBJ1-2; 7 nucleotides match TRBD1. Germline lookup yields CDR1 SGHVS and CDR2 FQNEAQ. CDR3 size: 15 residues. The trim removed 5 bases at V and 1 base at J, leaving 7 bases unmatched. The CDR3 nucleotides read TGTGCCAGCAGCCGCCGGGACAGCCATAACTATGGCTACACCTTC. Translated, it gives CASSRRDSHNYGYTF.

The CDR3 spells CASSLSAGGHYEQYF. The CDR3, as DNA: TGTGCCAGCAGTTTGAGTGCTGGAGGCCACTACGAGCAGTACTTC. The chain couples TRBV27 to TRBJ2-7; the D gene is possibly TRBD2 (5 bases). V was shortened by 3 bases and J by 3 bases, with 15 bases between the two germline ends. Germline V CDR1 and CDR2: MNHEY, SMNVEV (reference sequence). The CDR3 contains 15 residues.

V gene TRBV2 combines with J gene TRBJ1-1; TRBD1 might be the D (6 bases). Trimming removed 6 bases at V and 4 bases at J, with 15 bases between. The CDR3 consists of 14 residues. CDR1 is SNHLY and CDR2 is FYNNEI in the germline V gene. As DNA, the CDR3 is TGTGCCAGCAGGGAACAGGGAGTGGGCACTGAAGCTTTCTTT. This codes for CASREQGVGTEAFF.

This clone was counted once. The V gene is TRBV2, the J gene TRBJ2-1; 9 bases are shared with TRBD2. V lost 6 bases to trimming and J lost 4 bases; unmatched junction nucleotides: 13. CDR1 is SNHLY and CDR2 is FYNNEI in the germline V gene. The CDR3 contains 17 residues. CDR3 DNA: TGTGCCAGCAGCCCGTTGGTATCTAGCGGGGTTTACAATGAGCAGTTCTTC. Translated, it gives CASSPLVSSGVYNEQFF. The full variable domain, rest sourced from reference TRBV2 and TRBJ2-1, is EPEVTQTPSHQVTQMGQEVILRCVPISNHLYFYWYRQILGQKVEFLVSFYNNEISEKSEIFDDQFSVERPDGSNFTLKIRSTKLEDSAMYFCASSPLVSSGVYNEQFFGPGTRLTVL.

This sequence joins TRBV3-1 (or the pseudogene TRBV3-2) and TRBJ1-3; D ambiguous. CDR1 and CDR2 from the germline V gene are LGHDT and YNNKEL (reference sequence). This CDR3 spans 11 amino acids. Deletions cut 4 bases from V and 8 bases from J, with 6 bases between. The CDR3 sequence is CASSRRDTIYF. CDR3 bases: TGTGCCAGCAGCCGCCGGGACACCATATATTTT.

This clone was detected once. The J gene is TRBJ2-1, the V gene TRBV5-6; D is perhaps TRBD2 (7 bases). The germline CDR1 and CDR2 sequences are SGHDT and YYEEEE. V was clipped by 1 base and J by 5 bases, with 16 bases between them. The CDR3 length is 16 residues. DNA for the CDR3: TGTGCCAGCAGCTTGCCTTGGGGGGGGCTGAACAATGAGCAGTTCTTC. Amino acid sequence: CASSLPWGGLNNEQFF.

The chain couples TRBV4-2 to TRBJ2-4, with D perhaps matching TRBD2 (5 bases). Germline CDR1 and CDR2: LGHNA and YNFKEQ. V gave up 1 base and J gave up 0 bases, with 16 bases separating them. The CDR3 spans 18 residues. The CDR3 here is CASSQGSGLGLAKNIQYF. The CDR3 DNA is TGTGCCAGCAGCCAAGGTTCGGGTTTAGGACTAGCCAAAAACATTCAGTACTTC.

Only a few counts were recorded for this clone. This chain joins TRBV7-9 and TRBJ1-6, with D unclear. The germline V gene encodes CDR1 SEHNR and CDR2 FQNEAQ (reference sequence). Trimming removed 5 bases at V and 11 bases at J, with 16 bases between. CDR3 length: 14 residues. CDR3 protein: CASSDGPRATPLHF. For the CDR3, the DNA is TGTGCCAGCAGCGACGGGCCTCGAGCGACACCCCTCCACTTT.

The chain combines TRBV24-1 with TRBJ2-2; no clear D. Germline loops: CDR1 KGHDR, CDR2 SFDVKD. The CDR3 length is 14 residues. Trimming took 0 bases from V and 2 from J, leaving 3 bases between them. In nucleotides, the CDR3 is TGTGCCACCAGTGATTTGCGAAACACCGGGGAGCTGTTTTTT. It specifies CATSDLRNTGELFF.

This chain links TRBV7-2 with TRBJ2-1, with D hard to call. V dropped 3 bases and J dropped 10 bases, with 7 bases sitting between them. This CDR3 is built from 11 residues. Germline loops: CDR1 SGHTA, CDR2 FQGNSA. The CDR3 DNA reads as TGTGCCAGCAGCTTGGTGTGGGAGCAGTTCTTC. Residues: CASSLVWEQFF.

This chain links TRBV27 with TRBJ1-2; no definite D call. Trimming pared 0 bases from V and 4 bases from J, leaving 12 bases between. The CDR3 has 15 residues. CDR1 and CDR2 from the germline V gene are MNHEY and SMNVEV (reference sequence). The CDR3: CASSLSWGNTYGYTF. Here the CDR3 DNA reads TGTGCCAGCAGTTTATCATGGGGAAACACCTATGGCTACACCTTC.

The chain couples TRBV5-6 to TRBJ1-3; D uncertain. The CDR3 length is 15 residues. V was pared by 4 bases and J by 0 bases, with 11 bases between. CDR1 SGHDT and CDR2 YYEEEE come from the germline V gene. This CDR3 is CASSPTTISGNTIYF. The DNA for the CDR3 is TGTGCCAGCAGCCCCACGACAATCTCTGGAAACACCATATATTTT. The variable domain in full, completed from reference TRBV5-6 and TRBJ1-3, reads DAGVTQSPTHLIKTRGQQVTLRCSPKSGHDTVSWYQQALGQGPQFIFQYYEEEERQRGNFPDRFSGHQFPNYSSELNVNALLLGDSALYLCASSPTTISGNTIYFGEGSWLTVV.